This T cell receptor (beta chain) was sequenced for a study of shared T cell receptors in the human thymus. With 4 bases removed from V and 10 bases from J, the gap between germline ends came to 8 bases. The CDR3 covers 10 residues. Germline lookup yields CDR1 DFQATT and CDR2 SNEGSKA (reference sequence). Using immunoSEQ multiplex PCR, the repertoire was profiled, and TCRdb retains in-frame clones only, with some absent. The table lists about 710,000 clones, about 87% of them singletons. This sample was also put to use in a study of human thymus T cells. That study reports: Resections from corrective heart surgery supplied the thymus tissue.

This receptor was obtained from a boy in the first two years of life with a congenital heart defect. V gene TRBV20-1 combines with J gene TRBJ2-1, with unresolved D. Sequences were obtained from thymocytes. The CDR3 region has the DNA TGCAGTGCTAAGACCGGGGAGCAGTTCTTC. As protein: CSAKTGEQFF.